This is a list of T cell receptor beta chains from one sample in a study of blood T cell repertoires in COVID-19. Clones were read by immunoSEQ multiplex PCR, and TCRdb kept only the in-frame ones, dropping some. The sample shows 150,000 to 200,000 clones, over 75% of them seen only once. The source material was PBMCs or T cells enriched from blood (not recorded which). The receptors originated from a woman between 18 and 29 years old who had recovered from COVID-19. CDR3s include the opening cysteine and the closing phenylalanine or tryptophan. The D gene is left open where the match is weak. Some rows mark clone size as missing; the rest say once, few, many or name a class of expanded clone.

TRBD1 TRBJ1-2 NA TRBV18 CSSSRDSLNYGYTF TGTTCCAGCTCAAGGGACAGTTTAAACTATGGCTACACCTTC
TRBD2 TRBJ2-3 NA TRBV5-1 CASSPGGGFTDTQYF TGCGCCAGCAGCCCCGGCGGGGGTTTCACAGATACGCAGTATTTT
NA TRBJ2-7 NA TRBV28 CASSFWAPGEQYF TGTGCCAGCAGTTTTTGGGCCCCAGGCGAGCAGTACTTC
TRBD1 TRBJ2-1 NA TRBV5-1 CASSLGGTALYNEQFF TGCGCCAGCAGCTTGGGGGGGACAGCCCTCTACAATGAGCAGTTCTTC
TRBD1 TRBJ2-1 NA TRBV18 CASSRQGDGGNEQFF TGTGCCAGCTCACGACAGGGGGATGGTGGGAATGAGCAGTTCTTC
NA TRBJ1-1 once TRBV28 CASNSNNLYREAFF TGTGCCAGCAATAGCAATAATTTATACAGGGAAGCTTTCTTT
NA TRBJ2-1 NA TRBV3-1/TRBV3-2 CASSQGGPNNEQFF TGTGCCAGCAGCCAAGGTGGGCCAAACAATGAGCAGTTCTTC
NA TRBJ1-1 NA TRBV30 CALSPTGTEAFF TGTGCCTTGTCCCCGACAGGTACTGAAGCTTTCTTT
TRBD2 TRBJ2-1 NA TRBV5-6 CASSSKRRLAGRYNEQFF TGTGCCAGCAGCTCGAAAAGGAGACTAGCGGGGCGGTACAATGAGCAGTTCTTC
NA TRBJ1-1 NA TRBV7-9 CASSPQNLGDTEAFF TGTGCCAGCAGCCCACAGAACCTGGGCGACACTGAAGCTTTCTTT
NA TRBJ1-3 NA TRBV3-1/TRBV3-2 CASSPRSGNTIYF TGTGCCAGCAGCCCTCGTTCTGGAAACACCATATATTTT
TRBD2 TRBJ2-1 NA TRBV28 CASSPESGSVANEQFF TGTGCCAGCAGTCCAGAGAGCGGGAGCGTGGCTAATGAGCAGTTCTTC
TRBD2 TRBJ2-3 NA TRBV7-6 CASSHSGTTDTQYF TGTGCCAGCAGCCATAGCGGGACCACAGATACGCAGTATTTT
NA TRBJ2-1 NA TRBV12-3/TRBV12-4 CASSHKLGDEQFF TGTGCCAGCAGCCATAAACTAGGCGATGAGCAGTTCTTC
TRBD1 TRBJ2-7 NA TRBV7-2 CASSLNRQGAYEQYF TGTGCCAGCAGCCTCAATAGACAGGGGGCCTACGAGCAGTACTTC
NA TRBJ1-2 NA TRBV3-1/TRBV3-2 CASSQGQVANYGYTF TGTGCCAGCAGCCAAGGGCAGGTGGCCAACTATGGCTACACCTTC
NA TRBJ1-3 NA TRBV28 CASSLDTRSGNTIYF TGTGCCAGCAGTTTGGACACTCGCTCTGGAAACACCATATATTTT
TRBD1 TRBJ1-6 NA TRBV2 CASRPRDSRNAQNSPLHF TGTGCCAGCAGACCTCGGGACAGCCGGAACGCTCAAAATTCACCCCTCCACTTT
NA TRBJ1-2 NA TRBV29-1 CSVEDRRGRFNYGYTF TGCAGCGTTGAAGATCGTCGGGGGAGATTTAACTATGGCTACACCTTC
NA TRBJ1-2 NA TRBV4-1 CASSLVSPLGYGYTF TGCGCCAGCAGCCTCGTAAGTCCCCTCGGCTATGGCTACACCTTC
NA TRBJ2-7 NA TRBV6-5 CASRVGWTRTYEQYF TGTGCCAGCAGAGTCGGATGGACAAGAACCTACGAGCAGTACTTC
TRBD1 TRBJ1-2 NA TRBV30 CASYKVRGAPGYGYTF TGTGCCTCGTATAAAGTCAGGGGGGCCCCTGGCTATGGCTACACCTTC
NA TRBJ2-7 NA TRBV10-3 CATQRDTYEQYF TGTGCCACCCAGAGGGATACCTACGAGCAGTACTTC
TRBD2 TRBJ2-7 once TRBV14 CASSPREGGTYEQYF TGTGCCAGCAGCCCCCGGGAGGGGGGAACCTACGAGCAGTACTTC
NA TRBJ2-7 NA TRBV30 CAWSVRRDSSEQYF TGTGCCTGGAGTGTACGGCGGGATTCGAGCGAGCAGTACTTC
TRBD2 TRBJ2-1 NA TRBV7-2 CASSLEGTSGSGEQFF TGTGCCAGCAGCTTAGAAGGGACTAGCGGGAGTGGTGAGCAGTTCTTC
TRBD1 TRBJ1-4 NA TRBV18 CASSPRGQGIDEKLFF TGTGCCAGCTCACCTCGAGGACAGGGCATTGATGAAAAACTGTTTTTT
TRBD2 TRBJ2-1 few TRBV6-2/TRBV6-3 CASSSGAGIYNEQFF TGTGCCAGCAGTTCTGGAGCGGGGATTTACAATGAGCAGTTCTTC
NA TRBJ1-2 NA TRBV28 CASSLSTGGKVHGYTF TGTGCCAGCAGTTTATCGACAGGAGGCAAGGTCCATGGCTACACCTTC
NA TRBJ2-7 NA TRBV19 CASSLDYPSSYEQYF TGTGCCAGTAGTTTGGACTACCCCAGCTCCTACGAGCAGTACTTC
TRBD1 TRBJ1-5 few TRBV2 CASRRQGNQPQHF TGTGCCAGCAGGAGACAGGGGAATCAGCCCCAGCATTTT
NA TRBJ1-2 NA TRBV2 CASTGGQNYGYTF TGTGCCAGCACAGGTGGGCAGAACTATGGCTACACCTTC
NA TRBJ1-6 NA TRBV7-2 CASSFRNSPLHF TGTGCCAGCAGCTTCAGGAATTCACCCCTCCACTTT
TRBD2 TRBJ2-1 NA TRBV6-4 CASSPGSGRFDEQFF TGTGCCAGCAGTCCAGGTAGCGGGAGATTCGATGAGCAGTTCTTC
TRBD2 TRBJ2-3 NA TRBV11-3 CASSFSGGNGDTQYF TGTGCCAGCAGCTTTAGCGGGGGGAACGGGGATACGCAGTATTTT
TRBD1 TRBJ2-7 NA TRBV28 CASSLVGQDSYEQYF TGTGCCAGCAGTTTAGTAGGACAGGACTCCTACGAGCAGTACTTC
NA TRBJ1-5 NA TRBV24-1 CATSVGGQPQHF TGTGCCACCAGTGTCGGTGGTCAGCCCCAGCATTTT
NA TRBJ2-7 NA TRBV7-6 CASSPRDAGEQYF TGTGCCAGCAGCCCCCGGGACGCGGGAGAGCAGTACTTC
TRBD1 TRBJ2-2 NA TRBV24-1 CATGQGYTGELFF TGTGCCACGGGACAGGGCTACACCGGGGAGCTGTTTTTT
NA TRBJ2-7 NA TRBV27 CASSPTGSHEQYF TGTGCCAGCAGCCCTACAGGGTCCCACGAGCAGTACTTC
TRBD1 TRBJ1-2 few TRBV28 CASSRPGQLGGYTF TGTGCCAGCAGTCGCCCGGGACAGCTAGGCGGCTACACCTTC